This T cell receptor beta chain emerged from a study of cytomegalovirus exposure and HLA in healthy donors. Trimming shortened V by 1 base and J by 2 bases, and 11 bases separated the two germline ends. Germline CDR1 reads SGHNT; CDR2 reads YENEEA. This CDR3 comprises 15 residues. PCR was performed using 60 Vbeta and 13 Jbeta primers. Clones were read by immunoSEQ multiplex PCR, and TCRdb kept only the in-frame ones, dropping some. The sample lists 70,000 to 90,000 clones, roughly 80% occurring once. Sequenced: PBMCs. The TCR sequence derives from a man in his forties or fifties in good health and CMV-seronegative. The rearrangement joins TRBV11-3 to TRBJ2-5; tentatively, D is TRBD1 (6 bases). The CDR3 loop reads CASSLVQQGQETQYF. The CDR3, as DNA: TGTGCCAGCAGCTTAGTTCAACAGGGACAAGAGACCCAGTACTTC.